A selection of T cell receptor beta chains follows, all from one sample in a study of cytomegalovirus exposure and HLA in healthy donors. Clones were read by immunoSEQ multiplex PCR, and TCRdb kept only the in-frame ones, dropping some. The table has about 180,000 clones, about 78% seen once; the top ten hold roughly 13%. The sequenced sample consisted of PBMCs. The receptor set was obtained from a woman aged 50 to 65 in good health and CMV-seropositive. Each CDR3 is given with its conserved first and last residue. The D gene is left open where the match is weak. Size values are once, few and many counts, or a class for expanded clones, and some rows have none.

J	D	size	V	DNA	CDR3
TRBJ1-2	NA	few	TRBV6-1	TGTGCCAGCAGTGGAGACAGAGTCTATGGCTACACCTTC	CASSGDRVYGYTF
TRBJ2-1	NA	NA	TRBV5-4	TGTGCCAGCAGCTTGGGCGGGGGCTGGGGGAATGAGCAGTTCTTC	CASSLGGGWGNEQFF
TRBJ1-6	NA	NA	TRBV6-6	TGTGCCAGTTTAAAGCAGGGGAAGGGGGATAATTCACCCCTCCACTTT	CASLKQGKGDNSPLHF
TRBJ1-2	NA	NA	TRBV21-1	TGTGCCAGCAGCAAAGGGAGCGGCTACACCTTC	CASSKGSGYTF
TRBJ2-7	TRBD2	NA	TRBV6-1	TGTGCCAGCACCCTCTGGGGGGGGGAGCTGGACGAGCAGTACTTC	CASTLWGGELDEQYF
TRBJ2-7	TRBD2	NA	TRBV25-1	TGTGCCAGCAGTGGTGCCCAGCGGGGTTCCGGAAACGAGCAGTACTTC	CASSGAQRGSGNEQYF
TRBJ2-1	NA	once	TRBV11-2	TGTGCCAGCACCGAGGGGGGGCATGAGCAGTTCTTC	CASTEGGHEQFF
TRBJ1-3	NA	NA	TRBV2	TGTGCCAGCAGGGTAGTAGGAAACACCATATATTTT	CASRVVGNTIYF
TRBJ1-1	TRBD1	NA	TRBV7-9	TGTGCCAGCAGGTGGACAGGGGGCGACACTGAAGCTTTCTTT	CASRWTGGDTEAFF
TRBJ2-5	TRBD2	few	TRBV10-3	TGTGCCATCGGGACTAGCGGACAAGAGACCCAGTACTTC	CAIGTSGQETQYF
TRBJ1-5	TRBD1	NA	TRBV10-3	TGTGCCATCAGTCCACAGGGGACTAGCAATCAGCCCCAGCATTTT	CAISPQGTSNQPQHF
TRBJ1-1	TRBD1	NA	TRBV18	TGTGCCAGCTCACCTTTACAGGGGGTTAACACTGAAGCTTTCTTT	CASSPLQGVNTEAFF
TRBJ2-1	NA	NA	TRBV7-9	TGTGCCAGCAGCTTAGGAGGGGGCAATGAGCAGTTCTTC	CASSLGGGNEQFF
TRBJ1-1	NA	NA	TRBV5-1	TGCGCCAGCAGCTTCGGGGGCACTGAAGCTTTCTTT	CASSFGGTEAFF
TRBJ1-4	TRBD1	NA	TRBV6-1	TGTGCCAGCAGACGTACAGGGGCGCTAGAAAAACTGTTTTTT	CASRRTGALEKLFF
TRBJ1-2	TRBD1	NA	TRBV4-2	TGTGCCAGCAGCCGAAGCACCCCTGGGACAGGGGACGTCTATGGCTACACCTTC	CASSRSTPGTGDVYGYTF
TRBJ2-2	NA	few	TRBV10-3	TGTGCCATCACCGGAGGCACCGGGGAGCTGTTTTTT	CAITGGTGELFF
TRBJ2-2	NA	NA	TRBV13	TGTGCCAGCAGCTTAGAAGCAGGGGAGCTGTTTTTT	CASSLEAGELFF
TRBJ2-3	TRBD2	NA	TRBV28	TGTGCCAGCAGTTTATTATCTAGCGGGGGCTTGGATACGCAGTATTTT	CASSLLSSGGLDTQYF
TRBJ2-5	NA	NA	TRBV5-1	TGCGCCAGCAGATCCGAAGAGACCCAGTACTTC	CASRSEETQYF
TRBJ1-1	NA	NA	TRBV5-1	TGCGCCAGCAGCCCGGCAGTGGGAGTAGGGACTGAAGCTTTCTTT	CASSPAVGVGTEAFF
TRBJ2-1	TRBD2	NA	TRBV30	TGTGCCTGGACTCCCTTTAGCGGGGGGGCCGACGGTGAGCAGTTCTTC	CAWTPFSGGADGEQFF
TRBJ2-5	NA	NA	TRBV5-1	TGCGCCAGCAGCTTGGCATATGCCGGGGAGACCCAGTACTTC	CASSLAYAGETQYF
TRBJ1-3	TRBD1	NA	TRBV9	TGTGCCAGCAGCGGACGCCCGACAGGGGCCAATTCTGGAAACACCATATATTTT	CASSGRPTGANSGNTIYF
TRBJ1-1	NA	NA	TRBV7-8	TGTGCCAGCAGCCCGCACACCGGGGACACTGAAGCTTTCTTT	CASSPHTGDTEAFF
TRBJ2-5	NA	NA	TRBV5-1	TGCGCCAGCAGCATACTAACAGGTAGCGGTCTAGAGACCCAGTACTTC	CASSILTGSGLETQYF
TRBJ1-3	NA	NA	TRBV4-1	TGCGCCAGCAGCCAAGATAAGGGGCCGAGCTCTGGAAACACCATATATTTT	CASSQDKGPSSGNTIYF
TRBJ1-5	NA	NA	TRBV2	TGTGCCAGCAAGAGGGACAATCAGCCCCAGCATTTT	CASKRDNQPQHF
TRBJ2-5	TRBD2	once	TRBV5-4	TGTGCCAGCAGCCGAGGACTAGCGGGGGGGGGCCAAGAGACCCAGTACTTC	CASSRGLAGGGQETQYF
TRBJ2-7	TRBD2	few	TRBV19	TGTGCCAGTAGTACAGCGGGGGCCTACGAGCAGTACTTC	CASSTAGAYEQYF
TRBJ2-2	NA	NA	TRBV7-8	TGTGCCGGAACAGGGGCCAGGGGGGACACCGGGGAGCTGTTTTTT	CAGTGARGDTGELFF
TRBJ1-1	NA	NA	TRBV7-9	TGTGCCAGCAGTTGGAAAGCAGGGACTGAAGCTTTCTTT	CASSWKAGTEAFF
TRBJ1-3	NA	NA	TRBV6-6	TGTGCCAGCAGTGTACTTCCTGAAAACACCATATATTTT	CASSVLPENTIYF